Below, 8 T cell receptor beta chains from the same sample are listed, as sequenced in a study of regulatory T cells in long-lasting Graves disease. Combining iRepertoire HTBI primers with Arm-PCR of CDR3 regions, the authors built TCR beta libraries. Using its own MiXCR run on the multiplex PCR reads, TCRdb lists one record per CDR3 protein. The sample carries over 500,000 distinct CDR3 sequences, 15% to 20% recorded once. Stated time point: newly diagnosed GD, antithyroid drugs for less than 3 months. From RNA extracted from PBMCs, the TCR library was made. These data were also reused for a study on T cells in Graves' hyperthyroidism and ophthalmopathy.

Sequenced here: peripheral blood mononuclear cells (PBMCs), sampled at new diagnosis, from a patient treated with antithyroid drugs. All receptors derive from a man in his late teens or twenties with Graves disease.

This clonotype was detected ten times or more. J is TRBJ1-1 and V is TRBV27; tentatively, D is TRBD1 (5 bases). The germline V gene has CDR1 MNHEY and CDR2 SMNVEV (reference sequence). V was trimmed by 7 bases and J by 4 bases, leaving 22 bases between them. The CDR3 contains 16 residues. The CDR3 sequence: CASISTDGGVFTEAFF. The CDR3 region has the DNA TGTGCCAGCATTTCGACGGACGGGGGGGTTTTCACTGAAGCTTTCTTT.

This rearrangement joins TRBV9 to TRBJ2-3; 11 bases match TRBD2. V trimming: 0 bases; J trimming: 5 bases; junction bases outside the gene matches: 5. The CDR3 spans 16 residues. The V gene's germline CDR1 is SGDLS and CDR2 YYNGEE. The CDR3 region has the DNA TGTGCCAGCAGCGTAGCTAGCGGGAGGTCCTTAGATACGCAGTATTTT. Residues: CASSVASGRSLDTQYF. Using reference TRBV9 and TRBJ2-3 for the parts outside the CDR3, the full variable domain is DSGVTQTPKHLITATGQRVTLRCSPRSGDLSVYWYQQSLDQGLQFLIQYYNGEERAKGNILERFSAQQFPDLHSELNLSSLELGDSALYFCASSVASGRSLDTQYFGPGTRLTVL.

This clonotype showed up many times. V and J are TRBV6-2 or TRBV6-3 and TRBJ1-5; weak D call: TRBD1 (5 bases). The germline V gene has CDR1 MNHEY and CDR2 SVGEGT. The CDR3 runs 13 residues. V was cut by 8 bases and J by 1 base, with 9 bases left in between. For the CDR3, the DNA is TGTGCCAGCCTCAGGGTGAGCAATCAGCCCCAGCATTTT. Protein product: CASLRVSNQPQHF.

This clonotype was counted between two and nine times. The CDR3 DNA sequence: TGTGCCAGCAGCCCGGACTCAGGAGGGATGAAAGCTTTCTTT. Residues: CASSPDSGGMKAFF. The V gene is TRBV14, the J gene TRBJ1-1; D is uncertain. The germline gives CDR1 SGHDN, CDR2 FVKESK. Trimming shortened V by 4 bases and J by 9 bases, and 18 bases separated the two germline ends. The CDR3 is 14 amino acids.

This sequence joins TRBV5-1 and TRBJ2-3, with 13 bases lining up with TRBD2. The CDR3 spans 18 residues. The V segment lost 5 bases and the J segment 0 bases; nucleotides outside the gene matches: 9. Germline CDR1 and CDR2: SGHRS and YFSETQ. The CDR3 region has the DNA TGCGCCAGCAGTCGCGGACTAGCGGGGGTATCTAGCACAGATACGCAGTATTTT. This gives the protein CASSRGLAGVSSTDTQYF.

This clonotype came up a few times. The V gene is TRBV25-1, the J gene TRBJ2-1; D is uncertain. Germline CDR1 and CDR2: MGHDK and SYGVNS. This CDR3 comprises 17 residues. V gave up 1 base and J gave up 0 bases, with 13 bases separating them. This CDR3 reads CASSEFGVGSSYNEQFF. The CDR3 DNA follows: TGTGCCAGCAGTGAATTTGGGGTCGGATCCTCCTACAATGAGCAGTTCTTC.

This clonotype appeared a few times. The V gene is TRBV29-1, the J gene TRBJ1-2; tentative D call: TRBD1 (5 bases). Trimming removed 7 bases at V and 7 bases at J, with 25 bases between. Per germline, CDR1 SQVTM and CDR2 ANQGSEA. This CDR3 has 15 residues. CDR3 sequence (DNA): TGCAGCGACCTGGGCTCCGGGGGGATATTGGGTGGCTACACCTTC. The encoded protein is CSDLGSGGILGGYTF.

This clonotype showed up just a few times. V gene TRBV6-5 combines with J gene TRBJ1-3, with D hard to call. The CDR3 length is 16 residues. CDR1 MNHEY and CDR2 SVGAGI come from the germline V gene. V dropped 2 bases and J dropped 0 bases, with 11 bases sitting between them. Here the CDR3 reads CASSYTPANSGNTIYF. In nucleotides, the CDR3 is TGTGCCAGCAGTTACACTCCTGCGAACTCTGGAAACACCATATATTTT.